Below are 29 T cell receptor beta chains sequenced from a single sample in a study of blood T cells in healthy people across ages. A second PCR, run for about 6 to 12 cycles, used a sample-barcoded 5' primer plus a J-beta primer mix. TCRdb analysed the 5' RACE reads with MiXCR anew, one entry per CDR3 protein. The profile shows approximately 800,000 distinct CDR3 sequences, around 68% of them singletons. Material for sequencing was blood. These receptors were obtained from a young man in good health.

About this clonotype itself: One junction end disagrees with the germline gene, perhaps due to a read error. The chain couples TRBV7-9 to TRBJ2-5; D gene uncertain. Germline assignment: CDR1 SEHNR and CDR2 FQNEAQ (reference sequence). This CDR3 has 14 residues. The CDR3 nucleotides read TGTGCCAGCAGCCCCGATGGGTTCAAAGAGACCCGGTACTTC. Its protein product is CASSPDGFKETRYF.

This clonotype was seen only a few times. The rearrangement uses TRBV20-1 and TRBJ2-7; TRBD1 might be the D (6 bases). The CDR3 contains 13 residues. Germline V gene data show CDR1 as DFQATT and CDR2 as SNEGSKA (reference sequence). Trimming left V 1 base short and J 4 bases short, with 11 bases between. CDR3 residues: CSARGGGPYEQYF. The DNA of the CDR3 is TGCAGTGCTAGAGGAGGGGGTCCATACGAGCAGTACTTC.

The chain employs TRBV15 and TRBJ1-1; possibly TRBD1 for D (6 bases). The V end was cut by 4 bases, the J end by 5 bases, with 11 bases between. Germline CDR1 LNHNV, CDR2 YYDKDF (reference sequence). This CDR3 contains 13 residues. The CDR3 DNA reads TGTGCCACCAGCACTTTTAGGGGGACTGAAGCTTTCTTT. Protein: CATSTFRGTEAFF.

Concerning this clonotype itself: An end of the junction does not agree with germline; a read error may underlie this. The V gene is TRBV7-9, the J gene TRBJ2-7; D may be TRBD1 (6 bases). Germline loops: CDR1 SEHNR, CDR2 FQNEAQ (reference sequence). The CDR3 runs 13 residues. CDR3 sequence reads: CANSRGPPYEQYF. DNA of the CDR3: TGTGCCAACAGCAGGGGACCGCCCTACGAGCAGTACTTC.

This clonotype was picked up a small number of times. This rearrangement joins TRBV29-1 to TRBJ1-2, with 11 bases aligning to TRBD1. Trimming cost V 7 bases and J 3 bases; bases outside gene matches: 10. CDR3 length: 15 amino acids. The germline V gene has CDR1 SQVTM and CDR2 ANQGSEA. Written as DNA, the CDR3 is TGCAGCGCCACCGGGACAGGGGGGGCGGACTATGGCTACACCTTC. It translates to CSATGTGGADYGYTF.

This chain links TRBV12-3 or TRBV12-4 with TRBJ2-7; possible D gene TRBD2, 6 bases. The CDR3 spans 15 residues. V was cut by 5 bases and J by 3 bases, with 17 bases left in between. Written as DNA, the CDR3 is TGTGCCAGCAGTCGGTGGGCGGAGGACTACTACGAGCAGTACTTC. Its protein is CASSRWAEDYYEQYF.

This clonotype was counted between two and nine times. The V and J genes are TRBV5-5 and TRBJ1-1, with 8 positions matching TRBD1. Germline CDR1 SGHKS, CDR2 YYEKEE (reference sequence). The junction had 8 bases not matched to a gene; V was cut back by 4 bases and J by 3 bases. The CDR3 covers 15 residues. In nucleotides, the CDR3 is TGTGCCAGCAGCCAGCGGACAGGGTGGGACACTGAAGCTTTCTTT. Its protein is CASSQRTGWDTEAFF.

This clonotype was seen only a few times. The CDR3 loop is CASSLHGTSGRETQYF. As DNA, the CDR3 is TGTGCCAGCAGCTTGCACGGGACTAGCGGACGGGAGACCCAGTACTTC. V gene TRBV5-5 combines with J gene TRBJ2-7; 11 positions agree with TRBD2. The assigned J gene may be wrong: the sequence end matches TRBJ2-5 better. This CDR3 spans 16 amino acids. The germline V gene encodes CDR1 SGHKS and CDR2 YYEKEE (reference sequence).

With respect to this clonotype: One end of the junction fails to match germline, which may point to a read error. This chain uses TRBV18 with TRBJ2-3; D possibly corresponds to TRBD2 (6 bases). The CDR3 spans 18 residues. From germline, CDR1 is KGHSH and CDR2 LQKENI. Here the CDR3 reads CASSPDYFLSDGPDTQYF. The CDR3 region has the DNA TGTGCCAGTTCACCGGACTACTTCCTCTCGGATGGGCCAGATACGCAGTATTTT.

CDR3: CASSSDRGHYEQYF. CDR3 bases: TGTGCCAGCAGCTCAGACAGGGGGCACTACGAGCAGTACTTC. V usage is TRBV7-2 and J usage is TRBJ2-7, with 10 bases lining up with TRBD1. The CDR3 is 14 amino acids. Germline CDR1 and CDR2: SGHTA and FQGNSA. V shed 4 bases and J 3 bases; nucleotides not matched to a gene: 3.

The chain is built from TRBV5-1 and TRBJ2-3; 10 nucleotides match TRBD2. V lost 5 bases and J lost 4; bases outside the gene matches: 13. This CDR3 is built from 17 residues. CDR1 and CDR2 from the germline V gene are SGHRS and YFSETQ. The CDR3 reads CASSRRTTSGGADTQYF. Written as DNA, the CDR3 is TGCGCCAGCAGTCGACGGACTACCAGCGGGGGGGCAGATACGCAGTATTTT. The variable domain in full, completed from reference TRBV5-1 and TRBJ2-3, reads KAGVTQTPRYLIKTRGQQVTLSCSPISGHRSVSWYQQTPGQGLQFLFEYFSETQRNKGNFPGRFSGRQFSNSRSEMNVSTLELGDSALYLCASSRRTTSGGADTQYFGPGTRLTVL.

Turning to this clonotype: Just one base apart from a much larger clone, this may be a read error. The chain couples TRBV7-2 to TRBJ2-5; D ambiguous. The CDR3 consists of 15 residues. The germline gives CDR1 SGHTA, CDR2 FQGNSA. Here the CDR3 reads CASSLSRSTQETRYF. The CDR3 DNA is TGTGCCAGCAGCTTGAGCAGGTCGACTCAAGAGACCCGGTACTTC.

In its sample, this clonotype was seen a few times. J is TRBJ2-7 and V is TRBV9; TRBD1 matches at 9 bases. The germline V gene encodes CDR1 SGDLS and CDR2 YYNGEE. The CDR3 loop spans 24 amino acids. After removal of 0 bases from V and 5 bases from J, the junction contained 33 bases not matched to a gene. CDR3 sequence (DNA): TGTGCCAGCAGCGTAGCTAAAGGTCTCCTTTTGTGGGGACAGGGACAACCAGGGTGCGACGAGCAGTACTTC. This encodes CASSVAKGLLLWGQGQPGCDEQYF. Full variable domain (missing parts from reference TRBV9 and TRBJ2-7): DSGVTQTPKHLITATGQRVTLRCSPRSGDLSVYWYQQSLDQGLQFLIQYYNGEERAKGNILERFSAQQFPDLHSELNLSSLELGDSALYFCASSVAKGLLLWGQGQPGCDEQYFGPGTRLTVT.

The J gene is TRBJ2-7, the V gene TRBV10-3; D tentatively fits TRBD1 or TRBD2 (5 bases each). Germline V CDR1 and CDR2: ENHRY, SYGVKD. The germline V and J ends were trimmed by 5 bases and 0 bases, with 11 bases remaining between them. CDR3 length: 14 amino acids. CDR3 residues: CAISIRDDSYEQYF. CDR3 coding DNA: TGTGCCATCAGTATCCGGGACGACTCCTACGAGCAGTACTTC.

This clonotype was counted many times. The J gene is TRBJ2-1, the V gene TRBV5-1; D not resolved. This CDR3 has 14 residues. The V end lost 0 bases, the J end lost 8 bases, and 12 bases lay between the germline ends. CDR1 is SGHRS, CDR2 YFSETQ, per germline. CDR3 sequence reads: CASSLDLGFDEQFF. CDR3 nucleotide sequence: TGCGCCAGCAGCTTGGATTTAGGCTTCGATGAGCAGTTCTTC.

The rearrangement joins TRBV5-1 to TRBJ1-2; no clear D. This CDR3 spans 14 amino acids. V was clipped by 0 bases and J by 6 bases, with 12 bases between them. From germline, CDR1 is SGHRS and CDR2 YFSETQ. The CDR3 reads CASSLVPEGDGYTF. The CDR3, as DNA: TGCGCCAGCAGCTTGGTTCCGGAAGGCGATGGCTACACCTTC.

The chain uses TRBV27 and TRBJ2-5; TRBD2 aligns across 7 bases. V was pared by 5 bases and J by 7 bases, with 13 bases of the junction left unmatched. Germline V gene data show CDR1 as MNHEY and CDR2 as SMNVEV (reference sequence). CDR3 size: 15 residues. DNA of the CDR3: TGTGCCAGCAGTGGGGGTGCGGGGGATAAGGGGACCCAGTACTTC. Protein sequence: CASSGGAGDKGTQYF.

CDR3 coding DNA: TGTGCCAGCAGCCCAACTACCTATGCCGGGGAGCTGTTTTTT. Protein: CASSPTTYAGELFF. The gene calls are TRBV28 and TRBJ2-2; D gene ambiguous. Trimming shortened V by 6 bases and J by 6 bases, and 14 bases separated the two germline ends. The germline gives CDR1 MDHEN, CDR2 SYDVKM. The length of the CDR3 is 14 residues.

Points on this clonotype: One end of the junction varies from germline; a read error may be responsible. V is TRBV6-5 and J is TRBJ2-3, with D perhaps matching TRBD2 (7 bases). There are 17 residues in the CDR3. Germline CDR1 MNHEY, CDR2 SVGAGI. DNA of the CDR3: TGTGCCAGCAGTTACTCGGGAGGGGGGTACGTTGCAGATACGCGGTATTTT. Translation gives CASSYSGGGYVADTRYF.

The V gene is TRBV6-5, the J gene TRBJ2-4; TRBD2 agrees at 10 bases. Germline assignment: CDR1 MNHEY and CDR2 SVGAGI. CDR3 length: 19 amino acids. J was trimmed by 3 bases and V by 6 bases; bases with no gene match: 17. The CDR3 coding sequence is TGTGCCAGCAGCTATGCTTTAGCTAGCGGGGGTAGTGGCAAAAACATTCAGTACTTC. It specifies CASSYALASGGSGKNIQYF.

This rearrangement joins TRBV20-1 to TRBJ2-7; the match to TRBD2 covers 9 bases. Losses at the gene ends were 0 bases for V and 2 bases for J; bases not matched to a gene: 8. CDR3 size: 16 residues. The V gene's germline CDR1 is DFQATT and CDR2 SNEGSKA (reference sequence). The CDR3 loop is CSAREFSGGTTYEQYF. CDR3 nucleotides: TGCAGTGCTAGAGAATTTAGCGGGGGCACAACCTACGAGCAGTACTTC.

The CDR3 nucleotides are TGTGCCAGCAGCCCCATTACCGGGGACGCACTTAACACTGAAGCTTTCTTT. It yields the protein CASSPITGDALNTEAFF. The rearrangement joins TRBV7-9 to TRBJ1-1; TRBD1 might be the D (5 bases). V was shortened by 5 bases and J by 2 bases, with 21 bases between the two germline ends. Germline V gives CDR1 SEHNR, CDR2 FQNEAQ (reference sequence). The CDR3 is 17 amino acids.

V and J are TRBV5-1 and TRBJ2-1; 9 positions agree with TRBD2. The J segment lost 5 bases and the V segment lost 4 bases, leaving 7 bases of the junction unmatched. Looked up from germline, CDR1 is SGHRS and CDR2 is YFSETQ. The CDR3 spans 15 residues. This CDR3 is CASSPGTSPNNEQFF. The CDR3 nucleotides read TGCGCCAGCAGCCCCGGGACTAGCCCCAACAATGAGCAGTTCTTC.

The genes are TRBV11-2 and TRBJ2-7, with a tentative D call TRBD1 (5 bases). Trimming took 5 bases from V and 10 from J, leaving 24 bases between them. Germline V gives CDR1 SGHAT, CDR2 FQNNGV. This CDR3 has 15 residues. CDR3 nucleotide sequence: TGTGCCAGCAGCGGATTAAGGGGCCCTCCTGAGGCCCAGTACTTC. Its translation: CASSGLRGPPEAQYF.

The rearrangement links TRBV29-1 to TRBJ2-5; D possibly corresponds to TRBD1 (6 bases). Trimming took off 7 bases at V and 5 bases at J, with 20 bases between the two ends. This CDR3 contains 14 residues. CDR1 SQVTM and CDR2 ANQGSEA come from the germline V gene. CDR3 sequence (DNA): TGCAGCGGGGCCGGTGTGGGGGCGCGTGAGACCCAGTACTTC. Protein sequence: CSGAGVGARETQYF.

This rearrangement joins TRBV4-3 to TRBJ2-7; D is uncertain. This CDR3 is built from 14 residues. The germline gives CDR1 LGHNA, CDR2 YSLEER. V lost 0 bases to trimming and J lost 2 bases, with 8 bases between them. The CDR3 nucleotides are TGCGCCAGCAGCCAAGAAGTGGGTACCTACGAGCAGTACTTC. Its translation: CASSQEVGTYEQYF.

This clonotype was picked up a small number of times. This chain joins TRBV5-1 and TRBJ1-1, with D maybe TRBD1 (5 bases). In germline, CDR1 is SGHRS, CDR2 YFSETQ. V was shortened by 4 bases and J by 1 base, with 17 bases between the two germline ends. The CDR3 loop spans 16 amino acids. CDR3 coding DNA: TGCGCCAGCAGCGGAGCCACGGGGGAACAGAACACTGAAGCTTTCTTT. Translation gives CASSGATGEQNTEAFF.

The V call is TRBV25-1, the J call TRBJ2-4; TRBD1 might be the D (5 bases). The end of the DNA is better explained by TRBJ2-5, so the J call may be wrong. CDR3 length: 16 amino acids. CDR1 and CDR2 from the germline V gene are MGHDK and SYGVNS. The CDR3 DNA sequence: TGTGCCAGCAGTGATTCTTTACATGACAGCCAAGAGACCCAGTACTTC. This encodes CASSDSLHDSQETQYF.

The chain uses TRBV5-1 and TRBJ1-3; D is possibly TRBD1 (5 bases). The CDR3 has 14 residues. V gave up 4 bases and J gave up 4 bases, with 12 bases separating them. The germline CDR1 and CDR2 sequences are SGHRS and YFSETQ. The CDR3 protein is CASSAGTEGNTIYF. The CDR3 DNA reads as TGCGCCAGCAGCGCTGGGACCGAGGGAAACACCATATATTTT.